A selection of T cell receptor beta chains follows, all from one sample in a study of T cell changes during pregnancy in multiple sclerosis. The protocol was immunoSEQ multiplex PCR, while the TCRdb copy is restricted to in-frame clones and leaves out a portion. The sample shows around 79,000 clones, over 80% of them seen only once. The material sequenced was CD4+ T cells from peripheral blood mononuclear cells, taken in the second trimester of pregnancy. These receptor sequences come from a female donor with multiple sclerosis, enrolled in a pregnancy study. Both conserved end residues are part of each CDR3. A D gene is named only where the DNA matches it firmly. Only some rows state a clone size, as once, few, many or a class for expanded clones.

j_gene	abundance	d_gene	v_gene	CDR3aa	CDR3nt
TRBJ1-6	-	-	TRBV19	CASSISEQVYNSPLHF	TGTGCCAGTAGTATCTCGGAACAGGTCTATAATTCACCCCTCCACTTT
TRBJ2-5	-	TRBD2	TRBV7-2	CASSGGGKQETQYF	TGTGCCAGCAGCGGGGGGGGGAAGCAAGAGACCCAGTACTTC
TRBJ2-2	-	-	TRBV7-3	CASSTGTLSLTGELFF	TGTGCCAGCAGCACCGGGACACTATCCCTAACCGGGGAGCTGTTTTTT
TRBJ1-3	-	-	TRBV19	CASSKSSSSGNTIYF	TGTGCCAGTAGTAAAAGTTCCAGCTCTGGAAACACCATATATTTT
TRBJ1-6	-	TRBD1	TRBV7-3	CASSLTPQGAGSPLHF	TGTGCCAGCAGCTTAACCCCACAGGGGGCAGGTTCACCCCTCCACTTT
TRBJ2-7	-	-	TRBV28	CASSPKLYEQYF	TGTGCCAGCAGTCCCAAGCTGTACGAGCAGTACTTC
TRBJ2-2	few	TRBD2	TRBV29-1	CSTSGRGTGELFF	TGCAGTACTAGCGGGAGAGGCACCGGGGAGCTGTTTTTT
TRBJ2-2	few	TRBD2	TRBV5-5	CASSSRAGGPGGGELFF	TGTGCCAGCAGCTCGAGGGCGGGGGGGCCTGGTGGCGGGGAGCTGTTTTTT
TRBJ1-6	-	-	TRBV30	CAWSLSSPLHF	TGTGCCTGGAGTCTCTCGTCACCCCTCCACTTT
TRBJ2-1	once	TRBD2	TRBV29-1	CSGGPSGNNEQFF	TGCAGCGGGGGACCAAGCGGGAACAATGAGCAGTTCTTC
TRBJ2-7	-	-	TRBV7-9	CASSLGRDYEQYF	TGTGCCAGCTCCCTTGGGAGAGACTACGAGCAGTACTTC
TRBJ1-5	-	TRBD1	TRBV6-6	CASTEGTGHQPQHF	TGTGCCAGCACCGAGGGGACAGGGCATCAGCCCCAGCATTTT
TRBJ2-7	-	TRBD2	TRBV6-1	CASRTSGTSYEQYF	TGTGCCAGCAGGACTAGCGGTACCTCCTACGAGCAGTACTTC
TRBJ1-2	-	TRBD1	TRBV15	CATSRQTGSGNYGYTF	TGTGCCACCAGCAGACAGACAGGGTCAGGAAACTATGGCTACACCTTC
TRBJ1-3	-	-	TRBV2	CASRPGRVSGNTIYF	TGTGCCAGCAGACCTGGCAGGGTTAGCGGAAACACCATATATTTT
TRBJ2-1	-	-	TRBV12-1	CASSRGLAGGERGLYNEQFF	TGTGCCAGCAGCCGGGGACTAGCGGGAGGAGAGCGAGGTTTGTACAATGAGCAGTTCTTC
TRBJ2-1	-	TRBD2	TRBV5-6	CASSLRTSSVVREQFF	TGTGCCAGCAGCCTTAGGACTAGCTCAGTGGTACGTGAGCAGTTCTTC
TRBJ2-1	once	TRBD2	TRBV6-6	CASRPSGSIGNEQFF	TGTGCCAGCAGGCCCAGCGGGAGTATAGGCAATGAGCAGTTCTTC
TRBJ2-5	-	TRBD2	TRBV5-1	CASSLARLAGAPRVETQYF	TGCGCCAGCAGCTTGGCCAGGCTAGCGGGAGCCCCGAGAGTAGAGACCCAGTACTTC
TRBJ1-2	-	-	TRBV5-1	CASSQGTEGYTF	TGCGCCAGCAGCCAGGGGACGGAGGGCTACACCTTC
TRBJ1-1	-	-	TRBV30	CAWSVLTGATEAFF	TGTGCCTGGAGTGTCTTGACTGGCGCCACTGAAGCTTTCTTT
TRBJ1-1	-	TRBD1	TRBV9	CASSIGTGGNTEAFF	TGTGCCAGCAGCATCGGGACAGGGGGGAACACTGAAGCTTTCTTT
TRBJ2-7	-	-	TRBV15	CATSRGNNYEQYF	TGTGCCACCAGCAGAGGAAACAACTACGAGCAGTACTTC
TRBJ1-1	-	-	TRBV19	CASRLMWGQNTEAFF	TGTGCCAGTAGACTAATGTGGGGGCAGAACACTGAAGCTTTCTTT
TRBJ1-2	-	TRBD1	TRBV7-9	CASSSGTDYYGYTF	TGTGCCAGCAGCTCCGGGACAGATTACTATGGCTACACCTTC
TRBJ1-1	-	-	TRBV7-9	CASSLGTQNTEAFF	TGTGCCAGCAGCTTAGGGACACAGAACACTGAAGCTTTCTTT
TRBJ1-2	-	-	TRBV27	CASSLQGLKDYGYTF	TGTGCCAGCAGTTTACAGGGATTAAAGGACTATGGCTACACCTTC
TRBJ2-5	-	TRBD1	TRBV7-3	CASSLSPGGETQYF	TGTGCCAGCAGCTTATCCCCAGGGGGAGAGACCCAGTACTTC
TRBJ1-1	-	-	TRBV23-1	CASSQSDRREAFF	TGCGCCAGCAGTCAGTCGGACAGAAGGGAAGCTTTCTTT
TRBJ2-2	-	TRBD2	TRBV6-5	CASSFGTSGRPGELFF	TGTGCCAGCAGTTTCGGGACTAGCGGGAGACCCGGGGAGCTGTTTTTT
TRBJ2-3	-	TRBD1	TRBV6-6	CASTRGTGITDTQYF	TGTGCCAGCACTCGGGGGACAGGCATCACAGATACGCAGTATTTT
TRBJ2-3	-	TRBD2	TRBV6-1	CASSDVLAGVSADTQYF	TGTGCCAGCAGTGATGTACTAGCGGGAGTATCCGCAGATACGCAGTATTTT
TRBJ1-1	-	TRBD1	TRBV25-1	CASSPGQGRFTFF	TGTGCCAGCAGCCCGGGACAGGGGCGTTTCACTTTCTTT
TRBJ1-5	-	-	TRBV28	CASSFTGIGQPQHF	TGTGCCAGCAGTTTCACGGGGATCGGCCAGCCCCAGCATTTT
TRBJ1-2	-	TRBD1	TRBV29-1	CSVRGTAYGYTF	TGCAGCGTTCGCGGGACAGCCTATGGCTACACCTTC
TRBJ2-3	-	-	TRBV27	CASSPGLGGDTQYF	TGTGCCAGCAGTCCCGGACTAGGGGGGGATACGCAGTATTTT
TRBJ1-1	-	-	TRBV9	CASSVAGNTEAFF	TGTGCCAGCAGCGTGGCGGGTAACACTGAAGCTTTCTTT
TRBJ1-3	-	-	TRBV7-2	CASSVLPGNTIYF	TGTGCCAGCAGCGTACTTCCTGGAAACACCATATATTTT
TRBJ2-2	-	TRBD2	TRBV9	CASTPGGLGSGELFF	TGTGCCAGCACCCCGGGGGGACTAGGATCGGGGGAGCTGTTTTTT
TRBJ2-7	-	TRBD2	TRBV7-2	CASSPSGGRSYEQYF	TGTGCCAGCAGCCCTAGCGGGGGGCGGTCCTACGAGCAGTACTTC
TRBJ1-5	-	-	TRBV7-9	CASSSPGPQGQPQHF	TGTGCCAGCAGCTCACCCGGGCCGCAGGGTCAGCCCCAGCATTTT
TRBJ2-1	-	-	TRBV27	CASSTPSRRRSSYNEQFF	TGTGCCAGCAGTACCCCAAGTCGGCGGCGGAGCTCCTACAATGAGCAGTTCTTC